This T cell receptor (beta chain) was sequenced in a study of T cell responses to AZD1222 COVID-19 vaccine. Study-level results: Nearly half of spike-specific TCRs reportedly target variant regions that are unmutated in the B.1.351 and B.1.1.7 variants. Spike-wide coverage was observed for vaccine-associated CD4 TCRs, with dominant responses at 160-218 and 743-854. Spike-specific TCR breadth and depth went up after people got two AZD1222 doses. Possibly, clonal diversity was underestimated; donors were largely white British and included more females.

Assay: immunoSEQ multiplex PCR; the TCRdb copy retains only in-frame clones and omits some. The repertoire holds over 150,000 clones, with about 90% as singletons. CDR3 length equals 17 residues. The germline CDR1 and CDR2 sequences are SGHVS and FQNEAQ. V was cut by 5 bases and J by 3 bases, with 20 bases left in between. With respect to this clone: Antigen unknown.

The clonotype was recovered from an adult in good health. This specimen consisted of peripheral blood, obtained on day 0 of AZD1222 vaccination. The chain employs TRBV7-8 and TRBJ2-4, with D uncertain. CDR3 amino acids: CASSPGRVRANKNIQYF. The CDR3 DNA reads TGTGCCAGCAGCCCAGGTCGGGTAAGGGCCAACAAAAACATTCAGTACTTC.